This entry describes one T cell receptor (beta chain). The germline V gene has CDR1 SEHNR and CDR2 FQNEAQ (reference sequence). The CDR3 contains 12 residues. V lost 2 bases and J 5 bases, leaving 6 bases between the germline ends. Some clones are missing from TCRdb's copy, which holds only in-frame ones; the method was immunoSEQ multiplex PCR. The sample has about 440,000 clones; around 89% are singletons. The source of the sample is a study of blood T cell repertoires in COVID-19. The clonotype was recovered from a woman aged 45-59 years with COVID-19, enrolled during active disease. This chain links TRBV7-9 with TRBJ1-1; D is ambiguous. Input material: peripheral blood. The CDR3 protein is CASSLWETEAFF. The CDR3 coding sequence is TGTGCCAGCAGCTTATGGGAGACTGAAGCTTTCTTT.